This paragraph reports one T cell receptor beta chain. The data were obtained in a study of T cell changes during pregnancy in multiple sclerosis. Trimming at V came to 6 bases and at J to 0 bases, leaving 5 bases not matched to a gene. Germline V gives CDR1 LNHDA, CDR2 SQIVND (reference sequence). This CDR3 is built from 18 residues. Here immunoSEQ multiplex PCR was the method, and the copy in TCRdb shows in-frame clones only, minus some. The sample has about 48,000 clones, 88% seen once. The receptor was isolated from a female donor with multiple sclerosis, enrolled in a pregnancy study. The sequenced sample was CD4+ T cells from peripheral blood mononuclear cells, obtained in the second trimester of pregnancy. The chain links TRBV19 to TRBJ2-6, with TRBD2 matching 13 bases. The CDR3 nucleotides read TGTGCCAGTAGGGCCGGGACTAGCGGGACCTCTGGGGCCAACGTCCTGACTTTC. Translated, it gives CASRAGTSGTSGANVLTF.